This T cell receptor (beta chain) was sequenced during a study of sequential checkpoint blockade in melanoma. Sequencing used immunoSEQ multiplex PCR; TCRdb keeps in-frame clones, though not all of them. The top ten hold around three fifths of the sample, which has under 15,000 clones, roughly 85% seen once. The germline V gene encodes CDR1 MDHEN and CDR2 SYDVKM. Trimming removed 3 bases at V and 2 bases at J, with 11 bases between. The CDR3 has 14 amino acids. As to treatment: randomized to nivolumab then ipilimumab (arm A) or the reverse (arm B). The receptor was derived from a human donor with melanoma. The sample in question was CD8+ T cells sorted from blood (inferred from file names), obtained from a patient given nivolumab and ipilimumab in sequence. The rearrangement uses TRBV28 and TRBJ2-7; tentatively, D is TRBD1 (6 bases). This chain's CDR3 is CASSFHEGAYEQYF. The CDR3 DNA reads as TGTGCCAGCAGTTTTCATGAGGGGGCCTACGAGCAGTACTTC.